This T cell receptor beta chain was sequenced during a study of T cells in Graves' hyperthyroidism and ophthalmopathy. The CDR3 has 15 residues. V gave up 3 bases and J gave up 7 bases; unmatched junction bases: 7. The germline V gene encodes CDR1 GTSNPN and CDR2 SVGIG (reference sequence). Diagnoses were established using clinical symptoms, serum thyroxine and TRAb, thyroid ultrasound and orbital computed tomography. Fresh peripheral blood, more than 8 ml of it, supplied the PBMCs. This clonotype was counted at least ten times. Its matching antigen is unknown. The investigators amplified TCR beta CDR3 regions from RNA transcripts. Carried out on the TCR CDR3, a first-round RT-PCR used the HTBI primer set. TCRdb analysed the multiplex PCR reads with MiXCR anew, one entry per CDR3 protein. The sample lists more than 500,000 distinct CDR3 sequences, 12% to 15% occurring once. Study-level points and caveats: The authors' 13 V-J model separated ophthalmopathy from stable hyperthyroidism.

This chain joins TRBV30 and TRBJ2-1, with 12 bases identical to TRBD1. This clonotype was sampled from a middle-aged woman with Graves' hyperthyroidism. The specimen was blood. The DNA for the CDR3 is TGTGCCTGGAGCCTCGGGACAGGGGGCTGGAATGAGCAGTTCTTC. This codes for CAWSLGTGGWNEQFF.